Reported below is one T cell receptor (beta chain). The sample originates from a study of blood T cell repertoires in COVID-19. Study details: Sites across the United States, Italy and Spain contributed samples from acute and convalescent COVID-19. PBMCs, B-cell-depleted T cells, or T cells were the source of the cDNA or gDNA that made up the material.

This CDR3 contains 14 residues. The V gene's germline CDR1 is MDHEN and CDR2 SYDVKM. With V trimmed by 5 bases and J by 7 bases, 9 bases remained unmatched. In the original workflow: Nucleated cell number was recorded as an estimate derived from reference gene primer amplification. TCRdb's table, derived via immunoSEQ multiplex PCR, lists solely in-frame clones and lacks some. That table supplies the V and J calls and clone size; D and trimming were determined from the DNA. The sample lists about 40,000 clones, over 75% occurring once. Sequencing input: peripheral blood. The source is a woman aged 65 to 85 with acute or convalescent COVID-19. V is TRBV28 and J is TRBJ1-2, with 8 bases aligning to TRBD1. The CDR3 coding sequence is TGTGCCAGCAGTGCGGGACAGGCGTCCCTTGGCTACACCTTC. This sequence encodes CASSAGQASLGYTF.